These T cell receptor beta chains were read from a single sample in a study of OX40 agonist ivuxolimab in advanced cancers. The method was immunoSEQ multiplex PCR; TCRdb's version includes in-frame clones alone and lacks a portion of them. The sample lists 80,000 or so clones, approximately 85% occurring once. Sequencing used CD4+ or CD8+ T cells sorted from blood, obtained in a trial of the OX40 agonist ivuxolimab. All receptors derive from an adult with an advanced solid tumor such as melanoma, head and neck, liver or kidney cancer. Each CDR3 is given with its conserved first and last residue. The D gene is left open where the match is weak. Clone size appears in some rows only: once, few, many, or a class for an expanded clone.

V	size	D	J	CDR3	DNA
TRBV5-1	-	-	TRBJ1-3	CASSLTQPHSGNTIYF	TGCGCCAGCAGCTTGACCCAACCCCACTCTGGAAACACCATATATTTT
TRBV7-3	-	-	TRBJ1-1	CASSLRAPGQGNTEAFF	TGTGCCAGCAGCTTAAGAGCCCCAGGGCAGGGTAACACTGAAGCTTTCTTT
TRBV28	few	-	TRBJ1-2	CASKGDYGYTF	TGTGCCAGCAAGGGTGACTATGGCTACACCTTC
TRBV5-8	-	-	TRBJ1-5	CASSLGRDSNQPQHF	TGTGCCAGCAGCTTGGGCAGGGATAGCAATCAGCCCCAGCATTTT
TRBV2	-	-	TRBJ1-5	CASSEREITLAIQPQHF	TGTGCCAGCAGTGAAAGGGAGATAACACTAGCTATTCAGCCCCAGCATTTT
TRBV4-1	-	TRBD1	TRBJ2-4	CASSQGRGTGAKNIQYF	TGCGCCAGCAGCCAAGGGCGAGGGACAGGAGCCAAAAACATTCAGTACTTC
TRBV30	-	-	TRBJ1-6	CAWSTGLINNSPLHF	TGTGCCTGGAGTACGGGCCTTATTAATAATTCACCCCTCCACTTT
TRBV30	-	TRBD1	TRBJ1-5	CAWTAGDRGSPQHF	TGTGCCTGGACCGCCGGGGACAGGGGGTCGCCCCAGCATTTT
TRBV6-1	-	TRBD1	TRBJ1-4	CASSEQGGFHEKLFF	TGTGCCAGCAGTGAGCAGGGGGGGTTTCATGAAAAACTGTTTTTT
TRBV25-1	-	-	TRBJ2-3	CASSEEGGTTDTQYF	TGTGCCAGCAGTGAAGAGGGGGGGACCACAGATACGCAGTATTTT
TRBV6-6	once	TRBD1	TRBJ1-1	CASRRQGNTEAFF	TGTGCCAGCAGACGACAGGGAAACACTGAAGCTTTCTTT
TRBV11-2	-	TRBD1	TRBJ1-1	CASSLRGPGTEAFF	TGTGCCAGCAGCTTAAGGGGGCCGGGCACTGAAGCTTTCTTT
TRBV19	-	-	TRBJ2-3	CASSTYRSAGTDTQYF	TGTGCCAGTAGTACTTACCGGAGCGCCGGCACAGATACGCAGTATTTT
TRBV7-3	few	-	TRBJ1-5	CASSSQPDQPQHF	TGTGCCAGCAGCTCTCAACCAGATCAGCCCCAGCATTTT
TRBV28	once	-	TRBJ1-5	CASIPKGNQPQHF	TGTGCCAGCATCCCTAAGGGAAATCAGCCCCAGCATTTT
TRBV5-6	-	-	TRBJ1-4	CASSLQGMDEKLFF	TGTGCCAGCAGCTTGCAGGGGATGGATGAAAAACTGTTTTTT
TRBV5-1	-	-	TRBJ1-6	CASRGRYNSPLHF	TGCGCCAGCAGGGGGCGATATAATTCACCCCTCCACTTT
TRBV29-1	-	-	TRBJ2-7	CSVDAPDGPGKQYF	TGCAGCGTTGATGCTCCGGACGGACCTGGAAAGCAGTACTTC
TRBV7-9	-	TRBD1	TRBJ1-1	CASRRTGQNTEAFF	TGTGCCAGCAGGCGGACAGGGCAGAACACTGAAGCTTTCTTT
TRBV28	-	TRBD2	TRBJ2-1	CASSSRGDGRDEQFF	TGTGCCAGCAGTTCGCGGGGGGACGGGAGGGATGAGCAGTTCTTC
TRBV2	-	-	TRBJ2-5	CASRRTSGGRGTQYF	TGTGCCAGCAGGAGAACCTCCGGGGGGCGGGGGACCCAGTACTTC
TRBV7-6	-	-	TRBJ2-2	CASSLPDGVTGELFF	TGTGCCAGCAGCCTCCCCGATGGGGTCACCGGGGAGCTGTTTTTT
TRBV2	once	-	TRBJ1-2	CASSEQGDYGYTF	TGTGCCAGCAGTGAACAGGGTGACTATGGCTACACCTTC
TRBV7-3	-	-	TRBJ2-1	CASSLRPSWRWEQFF	TGTGCCAGCAGCTTAAGACCCTCCTGGAGATGGGAGCAGTTCTTC
TRBV2	medium-sized	-	TRBJ1-1	CASSEAGDVTEAFF	TGTGCCAGCAGTGAGGCAGGGGATGTCACTGAAGCTTTCTTT
TRBV2	-	TRBD2	TRBJ2-7	CATKGLAGTSYEQYF	TGTGCCACAAAGGGACTAGCGGGCACCTCCTACGAGCAGTACTTC
TRBV28	-	-	TRBJ1-4	CASSLGSVMGLFF	TGTGCCAGCAGTTTAGGGTCAGTGATGGGACTGTTTTTT
TRBV7-2	-	TRBD2	TRBJ2-5	CASSFSGLAGQETQYF	TGTGCCAGCAGCTTCTCGGGACTAGCGGGACAAGAGACCCAGTACTTC
TRBV30	-	-	TRBJ2-2	CAWAVSNYGTGELFF	TGTGCCTGGGCTGTATCGAATTATGGCACCGGGGAGCTGTTTTTT
TRBV6-5	-	TRBD1	TRBJ1-2	CASSYSGTEVGYTF	TGTGCCAGCAGTTACTCCGGGACAGAAGTGGGCTACACCTTC
TRBV5-5	-	TRBD1	TRBJ2-2	CASSLTQGRNTGELFF	TGTGCCAGCAGCTTAACACAGGGGCGGAACACCGGGGAGCTGTTTTTT